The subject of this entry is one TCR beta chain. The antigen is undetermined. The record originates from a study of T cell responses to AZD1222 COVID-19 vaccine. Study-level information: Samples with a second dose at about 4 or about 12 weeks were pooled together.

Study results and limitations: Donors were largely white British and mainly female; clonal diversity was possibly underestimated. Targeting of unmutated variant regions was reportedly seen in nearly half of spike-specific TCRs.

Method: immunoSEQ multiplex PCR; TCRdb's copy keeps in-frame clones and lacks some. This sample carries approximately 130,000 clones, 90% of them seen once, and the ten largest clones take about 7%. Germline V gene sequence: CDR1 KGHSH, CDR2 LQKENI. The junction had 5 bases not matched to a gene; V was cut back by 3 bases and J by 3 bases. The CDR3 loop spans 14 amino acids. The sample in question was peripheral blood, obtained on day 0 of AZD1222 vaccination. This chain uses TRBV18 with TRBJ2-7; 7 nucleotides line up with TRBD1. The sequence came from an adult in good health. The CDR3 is CASSPRQGVYEQYF. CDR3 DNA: TGTGCCAGCTCACCCAGGCAGGGGGTCTACGAGCAGTACTTC.